The 10 T cell receptor beta chains below were found in one sample sequenced in a study of blood T cell repertoires in COVID-19. This table comes from immunoSEQ multiplex PCR, and its TCRdb copy is limited to in-frame clones, with some not included. The table has about 300,000 clones, 86% seen once. Material for sequencing was PBMCs or T cells enriched from blood (not recorded which). Receptors originate from a young woman who had recovered from COVID-19.

The genes are TRBV19 and TRBJ2-5, with TRBD2 as a possible D gene (7 bases). The germline V gene has CDR1 LNHDA and CDR2 SQIVND (reference sequence). The ends were cut back, 4 bases at V and 5 bases at J, with 14 bases in the middle. This CDR3 is 14 amino acids long. CDR3 in DNA: TGTGCCAGTAGTAATTCTAGGGGGGGGGAGACCCAGTACTTC. It yields the protein CASSNSRGGETQYF.

The chain joins TRBV7-2 to TRBJ1-3; TRBD1 matches at 8 bases. Germline V lookup: CDR1 SGHTA, CDR2 FQGNSA. With V trimmed by 5 bases and J by 7 bases, 7 bases remained unmatched. The CDR3 sequence is 14 residues long. The CDR3 sequence is CASSLDRGSNTIYF. The CDR3 coding sequence is TGTGCCAGCAGCCTCGACAGGGGATCTAACACCATATATTTT.

This clone was seen only once. The rearrangement joins TRBV4-1 to TRBJ1-4; D is unclear. The germline gives CDR1 MGHRA, CDR2 YSYEKL. V dropped 4 bases and J dropped 8 bases, with 14 bases sitting between them. The CDR3 is 14 amino acids. CDR3 DNA: TGCGCCAGCAGCCCCGGGAGAGCTACGGAAAAACTGTTTTTT. Translated: CASSPGRATEKLFF.

This sequence joins TRBV25-1 and TRBJ1-1, with TRBD1 matching 7 bases. Germline V gene lookup returns CDR1 MGHDK and CDR2 SYGVNS. The CDR3 is made up of 16 amino acids. V was pared by 3 bases and J by 4 bases, with 11 bases of the junction left unmatched. CDR3 nucleotides: TGTGCCAGCAGTGAGGCCCAGGGGGAGAAGGCCACTGAAGCTTTCTTT. Its translation: CASSEAQGEKATEAFF.

The chain is built from TRBV30 and TRBJ1-5, with D possibly matching TRBD1 (6 bases). V lost 1 base and J lost 5, with 15 bases in between. Germline CDR1 reads GTSNPN; CDR2 reads SVGIG (reference sequence). The CDR3 extends over 15 amino acids. In nucleotides, the CDR3 is TGTGCCTGGAGTGGTTCTGGGGGCGTCTATCAGCCCCAGCATTTT. This sequence encodes CAWSGSGGVYQPQHF.

The chain carries TRBV11-2 and TRBJ1-6; 9 bases are a match to TRBD1. The CDR3 runs to 18 residues. Germline values: CDR1 SGHAT, CDR2 FQNNGV. The ends lost 4 bases at V and 6 bases at J; junction bases unmatched: 13. As DNA, the CDR3 is TGTGCCAGCAGCTGGGGTACAGGGGGCGTTAGTAGTAATTCACCCCTCCACTTT. This sequence encodes CASSWGTGGVSSNSPLHF.

In regard to this clone: This CDR3 is also generated by other DNA sequences in the sample. The J gene is TRBJ1-1, the V gene TRBV12-3 or TRBV12-4; D is perhaps TRBD1 (6 bases). V gave up 1 base and J gave up 4 bases, with 7 bases separating them. This CDR3 comprises 13 residues. DNA for the CDR3: TGTGCCAGCAGTTTAGGAGGGGGCACTGAAGCTTTCTTT. Translation gives CASSLGGGTEAFF.

The chain carries TRBV7-6 and TRBJ2-3, with 9 bases fitting TRBD2. Germline loops: CDR1 SGHVS, CDR2 FNYEAQ. V shed 2 bases, J shed 2 bases, and the junction held 5 bases outside the gene matches. This CDR3 spans 16 amino acids. Written as DNA, the CDR3 is TGTGCCAGCAGCTTAATAGCGGGAGTTTCCACAGATACGCAGTATTTT. It is translated as CASSLIAGVSTDTQYF.

V usage is TRBV27 and J usage is TRBJ2-1, with 14 bases fitting TRBD2. V gave up 5 bases and J gave up 0 bases; unmatched junction bases: 3. The CDR3 totals 17 residues. The V gene's germline CDR1 is MNHEY and CDR2 SMNVEV (reference sequence). The CDR3 region has the DNA TGTGCCAGCAGTCTGGGGACTAGCGGGAGCTCCTACAATGAGCAGTTCTTC. Encoded protein: CASSLGTSGSSYNEQFF.

The chain carries TRBV10-3 and TRBJ1-1; 10 bases are a match to TRBD1. Losses at the gene ends were 8 bases for V and 2 bases for J; bases not matched to a gene: 11. The germline CDR1 and CDR2 sequences are ENHRY and SYGVKD. The CDR3 covers 16 residues. CDR3 DNA sequence: TGTGCCATCTCGGGACAGGGGCCTACGGAAAACACTGAAGCTTTCTTT. Protein sequence: CAISGQGPTENTEAFF.